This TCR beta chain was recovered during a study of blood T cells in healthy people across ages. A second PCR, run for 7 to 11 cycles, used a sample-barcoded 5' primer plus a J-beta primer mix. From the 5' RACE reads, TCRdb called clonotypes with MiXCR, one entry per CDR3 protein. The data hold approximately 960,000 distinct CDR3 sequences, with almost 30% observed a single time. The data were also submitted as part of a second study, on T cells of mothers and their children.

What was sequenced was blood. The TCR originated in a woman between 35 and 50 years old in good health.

CDR3 in DNA: TGTGCCAGCAGAAGAATCGGGGGCTACACCTTC. Protein sequence: CASRRIGGYTF. V usage is TRBV2 and J usage is TRBJ1-2, with no clear D. Germline loops: CDR1 SNHLY, CDR2 FYNNEI. Trimming pared 6 bases from V and 8 bases from J, leaving 10 bases between. The CDR3 covers 11 residues.